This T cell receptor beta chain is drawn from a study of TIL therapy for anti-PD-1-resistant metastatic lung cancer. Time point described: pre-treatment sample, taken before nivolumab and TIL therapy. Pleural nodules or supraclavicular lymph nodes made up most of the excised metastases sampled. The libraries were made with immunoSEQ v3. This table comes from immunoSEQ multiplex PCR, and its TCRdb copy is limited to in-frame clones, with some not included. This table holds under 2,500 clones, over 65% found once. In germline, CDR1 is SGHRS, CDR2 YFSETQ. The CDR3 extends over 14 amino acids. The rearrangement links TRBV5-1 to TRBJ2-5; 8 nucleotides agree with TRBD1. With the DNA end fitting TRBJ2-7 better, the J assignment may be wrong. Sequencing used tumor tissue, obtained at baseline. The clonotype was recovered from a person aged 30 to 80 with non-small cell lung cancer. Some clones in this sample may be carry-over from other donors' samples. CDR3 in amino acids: CASSIRQGPYEQYF. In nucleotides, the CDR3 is TGCGCCAGCAGCATCCGACAGGGGCCGTACGAGCAGTACTTC.